Following are 22 T cell receptor beta chains from one sample sequenced in a study of blood T cell repertoires in COVID-19. This table comes from immunoSEQ multiplex PCR, and its TCRdb copy is limited to in-frame clones, with some not included. The data show 230,000 or so clones, more than 80% seen once. Sequencing was carried out using PBMCs or T cells enriched from blood (not recorded which). These receptors all stem from a woman aged 40 to 49 with acute COVID-19.

This chain joins TRBV4-3 and TRBJ2-7; D is uncertain. V was trimmed by 0 bases and J by 2 bases, leaving 5 bases between them. The CDR3 totals 13 residues. The germline V gene encodes CDR1 LGHNA and CDR2 YSLEER. The CDR3 region has the DNA TGCGCCAGCAGCCAAGAACCGGCCTACGAGCAGTACTTC. Protein: CASSQEPAYEQYF.

J is TRBJ1-1 and V is TRBV29-1; D is possibly TRBD1 (5 bases). The V gene lost 4 bases and the J gene lost 8 bases, with 17 bases spanning the gap. The V gene's germline CDR1 is SQVTM and CDR2 ANQGSEA. The CDR3 consists of 13 residues. The CDR3 DNA is TGCAGCGTTGTTTTCTTCCGGGGGAAAGAAGCTTTCTTT. Its translation: CSVVFFRGKEAFF.

As for this clone: Other DNA sequences from this sample encode an identical CDR3 as well. The CDR3 DNA reads as TGCGCCAGCAGCCTAAGGACAGGGGATAATCAGCCCCAGCATTTT. Translated: CASSLRTGDNQPQHF. The V and J genes are TRBV5-1 and TRBJ1-5; 9 bases line up with TRBD1. The junction had 6 bases not matched to a gene; V was cut back by 4 bases and J by 4 bases. The CDR3 length is 15 residues. Germline V CDR1 and CDR2: SGHRS, YFSETQ.

The V call is TRBV5-1, the J call TRBJ2-2, with D possibly being TRBD1 (6 bases). Trimming cost V 0 bases and J 4 bases, with 10 bases left between them. Germline CDR1 reads SGHRS; CDR2 reads YFSETQ. The CDR3 extends over 15 amino acids. CDR3 DNA sequence: TGCGCCAGCAGCTTGGCAGGGGACGGCACCGGGGAGCTGTTTTTT. This translates into CASSLAGDGTGELFF.

The DNA of the CDR3 is TGTGCCAGCAGCCAAGATCCCGGGAGCGGAGATACGCAGTATTTT. It encodes CASSQDPGSGDTQYF. This chain uses TRBV3-1 (or the pseudogene TRBV3-2) with TRBJ2-3; TRBD2 might be the D (6 bases). The CDR3 runs to 15 residues. Germline assignment: CDR1 LGHDT and CDR2 YNNKEL (reference sequence). Trimming took off 0 bases at V and 5 bases at J, with 12 bases between the two ends.

This clone showed up just a few times. The V and J genes are TRBV19 and TRBJ2-2; 8 nucleotides agree with TRBD1. The CDR3 spans 15 residues. After removal of 7 bases from V and 4 bases from J, the junction contained 8 bases not matched to a gene. Germline values: CDR1 LNHDA, CDR2 SQIVND (reference sequence). CDR3 amino acids: CASTSGDRRTGELFF. CDR3 sequence (DNA): TGTGCCAGTACCAGTGGGGACAGGCGCACCGGGGAGCTGTTTTTT.

The chain recombines TRBV15 with TRBJ1-2, with 8 bases matching TRBD1. The CDR3 has 13 residues. Losses at the gene ends were 5 bases for V and 13 bases for J; bases not matched to a gene: 12. Germline V CDR1 and CDR2: LNHNV, YYDKDF (reference sequence). CDR3 sequence: CATSRRGRASVTF. The CDR3 region has the DNA TGTGCCACCAGCCGCAGGGGGCGTGCTTCTGTCACCTTC.

The rearrangement uses TRBV30 and TRBJ1-6, with D maybe TRBD1 (6 bases). The CDR3 loop spans 13 amino acids. Germline assignment: CDR1 GTSNPN and CDR2 SVGIG (reference sequence). V lost 3 bases to trimming and J lost 7 bases, with 10 bases between them. The CDR3 region has the DNA TGTGCCTGGAGAAACAGGGAAAATTCACCCCTCCACTTT. Encoded protein: CAWRNRENSPLHF.

To note about this clone: This sample also contains other DNA sequences that code for the same CDR3. The V and J genes are TRBV2 and TRBJ1-1, with a tentative D call TRBD1 (5 bases). V dropped 2 bases and J dropped 3 bases, with 7 bases sitting between them. The CDR3 covers 13 residues. Germline values: CDR1 SNHLY, CDR2 FYNNEI. The CDR3 nucleotides read TGTGCCAGCAGTGAAAGGGGCTACACTGAAGCTTTCTTT. It translates to CASSERGYTEAFF.

V usage is TRBV7-2 and J usage is TRBJ1-1, with TRBD1 as a possible D gene (5 bases). Germline V gene data show CDR1 as SGHTA and CDR2 as FQGNSA. CDR3 length equals 15 residues. With 0 bases removed from V and 4 bases from J, the gap between germline ends came to 12 bases. CDR3 DNA sequence: TGTGCCAGCAGCTTAGCGGGGGGTCGCGGCACTGAAGCTTTCTTT. Translated: CASSLAGGRGTEAFF.

V gene TRBV24-1 combines with J gene TRBJ1-5; no reliable D call. Germline V CDR1 and CDR2: KGHDR, SFDVKD. Deletions cut 5 bases from V and 2 bases from J, with 3 bases between. This CDR3 comprises 12 residues. The CDR3 spells CATSGGNQPQHF. In nucleotides, the CDR3 is TGTGCCACCAGTGGAGGCAATCAGCCCCAGCATTTT.

This chain uses TRBV6-4 with TRBJ1-5; TRBD1 matches at 8 bases. This CDR3 comprises 15 residues. Germline-derived CDR1 and CDR2 are MRHNA and SNTAGT. Trimming cost V 4 bases and J 7 bases; bases outside gene matches: 9. The CDR3 region is CASSASGGAGQPQHF. The CDR3 DNA is TGTGCCAGCAGTGCTTCAGGGGGCGCAGGGCAGCCCCAGCATTTT.

V is TRBV7-9 and J is TRBJ2-3, with D perhaps matching TRBD2 (5 bases). Deletions cut 5 bases from V and 4 bases from J, with 19 bases between. The CDR3 is 16 residues long. Looked up from germline, CDR1 is SEHNR and CDR2 is FQNEAQ (reference sequence). The CDR3 DNA is TGTGCCAGCAGCGCCCCGGGGTCCTACACTGCAGATACGCAGTATTTT. Its translation is CASSAPGSYTADTQYF.

The genes are TRBV5-1 and TRBJ2-7, with a weak D call TRBD1 (6 bases). Trimming cost V 4 bases and J 5 bases, with 19 bases left between them. The CDR3 is 15 residues long. Germline CDR1 is SGHRS and CDR2 is YFSETQ. CDR3 sequence reads: CASSPHGQYVDEQYF. CDR3 sequence (DNA): TGCGCCAGCAGCCCGCACGGACAGTACGTCGACGAGCAGTACTTC.

The chain carries TRBV5-1 and TRBJ2-3; 7 bases align to TRBD1. With 0 bases clipped from V and 2 bases from J, the junction kept 3 bases outside the gene matches. Germline lookup yields CDR1 SGHRS and CDR2 YFSETQ. The CDR3 contains 15 residues. The CDR3 spells CASSLDGQDTDTQYF. CDR3 DNA sequence: TGCGCCAGCAGCTTGGATGGACAGGACACAGATACGCAGTATTTT.

On this clone itself: Other DNA sequences within the sample encode an identical CDR3. The chain uses TRBV19 and TRBJ1-1; D gene unclear. Trimming took 2 bases from V and 2 from J, leaving 6 bases between them. This CDR3 spans 13 amino acids. Germline CDR1 reads LNHDA; CDR2 reads SQIVND (reference sequence). The CDR3 loop reads CASSITLNTEAFF. In DNA, the CDR3 is TGTGCCAGTAGTATAACTCTTAACACTGAAGCTTTCTTT. The entire variable domain, with the rest obtained from reference TRBV19 and TRBJ1-1, is as follows: DGGITQSPKYLFRKEGQNVTLSCEQNLNHDAMYWYRQDPGQGLRLIYYSQIVNDFQKGDIAEGYSVSREKKESFPLTVTSAQKNPTAFYLCASSITLNTEAFFGQGTRLTVV.

The chain joins TRBV6-5 to TRBJ1-1; D might be TRBD1 (5 bases). The V end lost 7 bases, the J end lost 2 bases, and 11 bases lay between the germline ends. The CDR3 is 13 residues long. The germline CDR1 and CDR2 sequences are MNHEY and SVGAGI. The CDR3 sequence is CASKLQVNTEAFF. DNA of the CDR3: TGTGCCAGCAAATTACAGGTCAACACTGAAGCTTTCTTT.

V gene TRBV24-1 combines with J gene TRBJ1-5; possible D gene TRBD1, 6 bases. Germline CDR1 and CDR2: KGHDR and SFDVKD. The CDR3 runs to 15 residues. Trimming shortened V by 4 bases and J by 5 bases, and 14 bases separated the two germline ends. The CDR3 sequence is CATSESTGFDQPQHF. CDR3 sequence (DNA): TGTGCCACCAGTGAATCTACAGGGTTCGATCAGCCCCAGCATTTT.

The rearrangement links TRBV18 to TRBJ1-5, with a tentative D call TRBD1 (6 bases). Looked up from germline, CDR1 is KGHSH and CDR2 is LQKENI. V lost 3 bases and J 6 bases, leaving 15 bases between the germline ends. This CDR3 region has 15 residues. CDR3 amino acids: CASSPIQGFFQPQHF. The DNA of the CDR3 is TGTGCCAGCTCACCTATTCAGGGGTTCTTTCAGCCCCAGCATTTT.

The V and J genes are TRBV15 and TRBJ1-6, with unresolved D. This CDR3 is 14 amino acids long. The germline CDR1 and CDR2 sequences are LNHNV and YYDKDF (reference sequence). V lost 0 bases and J 6 bases, leaving 6 bases between the germline ends. CDR3 loop: CATSRDRSNSPLHF. Written as DNA, the CDR3 is TGTGCCACCAGCAGAGATAGGAGTAATTCACCCCTCCACTTT.

The V and J genes are TRBV6-6 and TRBJ1-6; D is ambiguous. Trimming cost V 6 bases and J 5 bases, with 5 bases left between them. CDR1 is MNHNY, CDR2 SVGAGI, per germline (reference sequence). CDR3 length: 12 residues. The CDR3 DNA reads TGTGCCAGCAGGCAGAATAATTCACCCCTCCACTTT. Encoded protein: CASRQNNSPLHF.

This sequence joins TRBV7-2 and TRBJ2-1; a weak D match, TRBD2 (6 bases). Trimming stripped 6 bases from V and 9 bases from J, with 21 bases between. This CDR3 spans 15 amino acids. Germline loops: CDR1 SGHTA, CDR2 FQGNSA. The CDR3 reads CASSHSSDLRGEQFF. DNA of the CDR3: TGTGCCAGCAGTCATTCTAGCGATTTACGGGGTGAGCAGTTCTTC. The complete variable domain, with remaining parts taken from reference TRBV7-2 and TRBJ2-1, reads GAGVSQSPSNKVTEKGKDVELRCDPISGHTALYWYRQSLGQGLEFLIYFQGNSAPDKSGLPSDRFSAERTGGSVSTLTIQRTQQEDSAVYLCASSHSSDLRGEQFFGPGTRLTVL.